This entry features one T cell receptor (beta chain) sequence. As processed by the authors: Cell counts per sample came from amplifying reference gene primers. TCRdb keeps only in-frame clones here, not all; method: immunoSEQ multiplex PCR. V and J calls and clone size come straight from that table; D and trimming were deduced from the DNA. The sample comprises 45,000 to 55,000 clones, 90% of which are singletons, and 7% to 9% rests with the top ten. The data originate from a study of blood T cell repertoires in COVID-19. Study as a whole: Samples of COVID-19 (acute and convalescent) were obtained from the United States, Italy and Spain. In each case, the material was cDNA or gDNA derived from T cells, B-cell-depleted T cells, or PBMCs.

The CDR3 is 14 amino acids. Trimming cost V 2 bases and J 2 bases, with 10 bases left between them. CDR1 and CDR2 (germline): KGHSH, LQKENI. Sample: peripheral blood. The chain combines TRBV18 with TRBJ2-7, with no clear D. This clonotype originated in a woman aged 40 to 49 with active COVID-19. The CDR3 DNA follows: TGTGCCAGCTCACCATTGAGAAATCCCTACGAGCAGTACTTC. It specifies CASSPLRNPYEQYF. Full variable domain (outside the CDR3, taken from reference TRBV18 and TRBJ2-7): NAGVMQNPRHLVRRRGQEARLRCSPMKGHSHVYWYRQLPEEGLKFMVYLQKENIIDESGMPKERFSAEFPKEGPSILRIQQVVRGDSAAYFCASSPLRNPYEQYFGPGTRLTVT.